This TCR beta chain was retrieved from a study of CDR3 diversity in severe acne. TCRdb independently ran MiXCR on the PCR reads; one entry per CDR3 protein. The sample holds about 85,000 distinct CDR3 sequences, 45% to 55% seen once. In its sample, this clonotype was seen many times. This CDR3 contains 17 residues. V shed 1 base, J shed 6 bases, and the junction held 11 bases outside the gene matches. Germline values: CDR1 SGHNT, CDR2 YENEEA. The sequencing sample was made of blood. The receptor was isolated from a male donor in good health, serving as a control. The V gene is TRBV11-3, the J gene TRBJ2-7; 11 positions agree with TRBD1. Here the CDR3 DNA reads TGTGCCAGCAGCTTAGTTGGCCCGGGACAGGGGGAACCCGAGCAGTACTTC. It yields the protein CASSLVGPGQGEPEQYF.